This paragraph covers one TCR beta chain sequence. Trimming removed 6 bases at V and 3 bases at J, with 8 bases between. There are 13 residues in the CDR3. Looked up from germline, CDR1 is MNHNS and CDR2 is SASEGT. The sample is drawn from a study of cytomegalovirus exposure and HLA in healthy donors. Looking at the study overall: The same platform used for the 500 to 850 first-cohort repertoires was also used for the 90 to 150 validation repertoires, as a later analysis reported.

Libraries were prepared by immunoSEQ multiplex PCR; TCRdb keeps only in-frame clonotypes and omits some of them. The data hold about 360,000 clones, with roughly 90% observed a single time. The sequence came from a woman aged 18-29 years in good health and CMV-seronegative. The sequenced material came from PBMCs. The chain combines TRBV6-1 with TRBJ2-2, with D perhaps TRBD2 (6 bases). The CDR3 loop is CASRLAYTGELFF. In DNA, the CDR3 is TGTGCCAGCAGGCTAGCGTACACCGGGGAGCTGTTTTTT.